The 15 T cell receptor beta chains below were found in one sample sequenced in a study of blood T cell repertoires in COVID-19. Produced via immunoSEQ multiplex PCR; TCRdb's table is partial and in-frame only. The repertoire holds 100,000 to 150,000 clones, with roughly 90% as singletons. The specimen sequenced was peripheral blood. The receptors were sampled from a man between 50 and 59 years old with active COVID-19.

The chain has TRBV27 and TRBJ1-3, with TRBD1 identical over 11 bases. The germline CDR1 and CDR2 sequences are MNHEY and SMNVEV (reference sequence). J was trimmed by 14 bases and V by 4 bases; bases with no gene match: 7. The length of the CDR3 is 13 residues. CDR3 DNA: TGTGCCAGCAGTTCCGGGACAGGGGGATACCTATATTTT. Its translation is CASSSGTGGYLYF.

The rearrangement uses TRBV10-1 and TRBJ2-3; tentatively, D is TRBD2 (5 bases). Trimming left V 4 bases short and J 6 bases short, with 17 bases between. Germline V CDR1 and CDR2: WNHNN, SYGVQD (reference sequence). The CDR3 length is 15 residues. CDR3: CASSGSLQTGDTQYF. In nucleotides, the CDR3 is TGCGCCAGCAGTGGGTCGTTACAAACGGGGGATACGCAGTATTTT.

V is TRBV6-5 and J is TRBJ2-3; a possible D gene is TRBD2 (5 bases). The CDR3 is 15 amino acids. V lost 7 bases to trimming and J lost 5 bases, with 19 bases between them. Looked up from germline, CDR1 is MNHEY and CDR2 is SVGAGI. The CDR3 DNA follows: TGTGCCAGCACCCGACTTTCGGGGATGGGAGATACGCAGTATTTT. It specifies CASTRLSGMGDTQYF.

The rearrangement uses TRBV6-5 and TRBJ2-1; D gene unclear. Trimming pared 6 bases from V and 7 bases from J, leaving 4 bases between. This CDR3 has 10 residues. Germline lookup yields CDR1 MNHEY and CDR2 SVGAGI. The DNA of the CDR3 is TGTGCCAGCAGGAGAAATGAGCAGTTCTTC. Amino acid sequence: CASRRNEQFF.

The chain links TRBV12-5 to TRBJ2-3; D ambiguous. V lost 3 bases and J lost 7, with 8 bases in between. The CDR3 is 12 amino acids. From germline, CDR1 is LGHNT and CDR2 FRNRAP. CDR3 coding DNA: TGTGCTAGTGGTTTCTATATGAATACGCAGTATTTT. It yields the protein CASGFYMNTQYF.

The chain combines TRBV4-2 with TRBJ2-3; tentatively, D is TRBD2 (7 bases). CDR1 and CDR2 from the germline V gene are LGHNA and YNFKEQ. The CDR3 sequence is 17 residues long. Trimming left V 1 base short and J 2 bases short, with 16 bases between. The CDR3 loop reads CASSQGRAGALTDTQYF. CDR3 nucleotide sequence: TGTGCCAGCAGCCAAGGGCGGGCGGGGGCACTCACAGATACGCAGTATTTT.

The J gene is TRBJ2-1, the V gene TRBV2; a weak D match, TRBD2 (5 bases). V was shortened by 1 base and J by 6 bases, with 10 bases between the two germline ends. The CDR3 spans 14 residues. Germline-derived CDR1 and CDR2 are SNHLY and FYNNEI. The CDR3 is CASSEVRAGNEQFF. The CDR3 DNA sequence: TGTGCCAGCAGTGAAGTGCGGGCTGGCAATGAGCAGTTCTTC.

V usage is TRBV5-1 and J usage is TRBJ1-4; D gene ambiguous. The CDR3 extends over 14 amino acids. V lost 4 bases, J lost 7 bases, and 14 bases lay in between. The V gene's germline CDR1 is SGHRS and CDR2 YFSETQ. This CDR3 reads CASSDGVRGEKLFF. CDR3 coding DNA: TGCGCCAGCAGCGACGGGGTTCGAGGTGAAAAACTGTTTTTT.

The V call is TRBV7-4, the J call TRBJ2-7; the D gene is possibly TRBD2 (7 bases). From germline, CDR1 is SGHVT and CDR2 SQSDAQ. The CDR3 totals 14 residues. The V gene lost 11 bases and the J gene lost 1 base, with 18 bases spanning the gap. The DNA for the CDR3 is TGTGCCCAAAAGGGGGAGGGCGGGTCCTACGAGCAGTACGTC. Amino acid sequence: CAQKGEGGSYEQYV.

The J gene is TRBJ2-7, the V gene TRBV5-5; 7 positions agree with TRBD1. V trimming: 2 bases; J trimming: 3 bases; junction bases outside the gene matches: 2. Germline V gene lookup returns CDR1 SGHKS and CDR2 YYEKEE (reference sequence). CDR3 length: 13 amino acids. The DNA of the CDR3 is TGTGCCAGCAGCTTAAGACAGGGCTACGAGCAGTACGTC. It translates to CASSLRQGYEQYV.

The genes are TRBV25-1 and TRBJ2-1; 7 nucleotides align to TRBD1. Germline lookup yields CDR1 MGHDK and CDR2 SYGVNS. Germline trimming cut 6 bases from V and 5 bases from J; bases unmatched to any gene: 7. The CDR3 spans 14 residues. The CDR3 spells CASSPRDRDNEQFF. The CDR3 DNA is TGTGCCAGCAGCCCCCGGGACAGAGACAATGAGCAGTTCTTC.

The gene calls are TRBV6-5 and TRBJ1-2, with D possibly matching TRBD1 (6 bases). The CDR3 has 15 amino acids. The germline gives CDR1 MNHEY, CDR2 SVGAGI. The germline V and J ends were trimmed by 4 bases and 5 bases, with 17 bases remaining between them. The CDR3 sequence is CASSSGVGRGYGYTF. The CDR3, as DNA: TGTGCCAGCAGTTCAGGGGTAGGGCGCGGATATGGCTACACCTTC.

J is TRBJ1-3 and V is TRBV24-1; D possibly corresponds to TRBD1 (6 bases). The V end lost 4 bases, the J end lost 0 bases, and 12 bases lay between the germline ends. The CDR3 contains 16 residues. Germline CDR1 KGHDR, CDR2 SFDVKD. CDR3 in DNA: TGTGCCACCAGTGAGGGGGGGCCAGACTCTGGAAACACCATATATTTT. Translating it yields CATSEGGPDSGNTIYF.

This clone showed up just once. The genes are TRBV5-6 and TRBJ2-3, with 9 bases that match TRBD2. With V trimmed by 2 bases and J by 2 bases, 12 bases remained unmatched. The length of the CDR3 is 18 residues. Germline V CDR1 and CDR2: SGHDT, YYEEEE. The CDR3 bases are TGTGCCAGCAGCTTCTTAAGCGGGGGGCTCCCTTACACAGATACGCAGTATTTT. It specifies CASSFLSGGLPYTDTQYF.

Here the CDR3 DNA reads TGTGCCATCAGGCGCGGGGTGTCCGAAAAACTGTTTTTT. Translation: CAIRRGVSEKLFF. The chain combines TRBV10-3 with TRBJ1-4; D is undetermined. The germline gives CDR1 ENHRY, CDR2 SYGVKD. V was trimmed by 6 bases and J by 8 bases, leaving 13 bases between them. CDR3 length: 13 amino acids.